This record looks at one T cell receptor (beta chain) sequence and its context. Its specificity is unknown. Together with a sample-barcoded 5' primer, a J-beta primer mix was included in a second PCR lasting about 6 to 11 cycles. Each CDR3 protein gets one entry after TCRdb re-called the 5' RACE reads with MiXCR. The sample consists of roughly 410,000 distinct CDR3 sequences, over 45% of them appearing once. The sample originates from a study of blood T cells in healthy people across ages. Findings and caveats of the study: Older age went with lower TCR beta diversity per million T cells, in a roughly linear way. Compared with aged donors, long-lived donors showed fewer expanded clones, suggesting selection.

From germline, CDR1 is MNHEY and CDR2 SVGAGI. The V end lost 7 bases, the J end lost 2 bases, and 15 bases lay between the germline ends. CDR3 length equals 16 residues. The source is a man aged 60-69 years in good health. The specimen sequenced was blood. V usage is TRBV6-5 and J usage is TRBJ2-6; TRBD1 might be the D (8 bases). The CDR3 DNA reads as TGTGCCAGCACCCGACAGGGGACTACTGGGGCCAACGTCCTGACTTTC. It specifies CASTRQGTTGANVLTF.